Listed here are 12 T cell receptor beta chains from one sample, sequenced in a study of cytomegalovirus exposure and HLA in healthy donors. PCR involved 60 Vbeta and 13 Jbeta primers. Here immunoSEQ multiplex PCR was the method, and the copy in TCRdb shows in-frame clones only, minus some. Among 110,000 or so clones listed, 70% to 80% were seen once. The sequenced sample was PBMCs. Receptors originate from a woman in her forties or fifties in good health and CMV-seropositive.

As to this clone: A read error may account for a junction end that differs from germline. The rearrangement links TRBV4-1 to TRBJ2-7; perhaps TRBD2 as D (5 bases). From germline, CDR1 is MGHRA and CDR2 YSYEKL. The CDR3 is 15 residues long. CDR3 sequence (DNA): TGCGCCAGCAGCCAAGAGGAGGATCTCGAGGCCGCAGTACCATTC. This encodes CASSQEEDLEAAVPF.

The CDR3 is CASRTGTPTIQETQYF. The CDR3 nucleotides are TGTGCCAGCAGGACCGGGACACCAACCATCCAAGAGACCCAGTACTTC. This chain links TRBV2 with TRBJ2-5; D perhaps matches TRBD1 (6 bases). Germline V CDR1 and CDR2: SNHLY, FYNNEI. The CDR3 loop spans 16 amino acids. V lost 6 bases and J 1 base, leaving 18 bases between the germline ends.

This chain links TRBV5-4 with TRBJ1-2; 9 nucleotides match TRBD1. The CDR3 contains 14 residues. CDR1 is SGHNT and CDR2 is YYREEE in the germline V gene (reference sequence). V shed 0 bases, J shed 3 bases, and the junction held 0 bases outside the gene matches. The CDR3 DNA sequence: TGTGCCAGCAGCTTGGGGGACAGGGACTATGGCTACACCTTC. Translated, it gives CASSLGDRDYGYTF. The full variable domain, rest sourced from reference TRBV5-4 and TRBJ1-2, is ETGVTQSPTHLIKTRGQQVTLRCSSQSGHNTVSWYQQALGQGPQFIFQYYREEENGRGNFPPRFSGLQFPNYSSELNVNALELDDSALYLCASSLGDRDYGYTFGSGTRLTVV.

Only a few counts were recorded for this clone. The chain employs TRBV6-1 and TRBJ2-2; no clear D. The V gene's germline CDR1 is MNHNS and CDR2 SASEGT. Trimming shortened V by 5 bases and J by 2 bases, and 6 bases separated the two germline ends. This CDR3 has 13 amino acids. CDR3 loop: CASSRANTGELFF. Here the CDR3 DNA reads TGTGCCAGCAGTAGAGCAAACACCGGGGAGCTGTTTTTT.

The chain links TRBV5-4 to TRBJ2-1; D perhaps matches TRBD2 (6 bases). Germline V lookup: CDR1 SGHNT, CDR2 YYREEE (reference sequence). This CDR3 contains 16 residues. Between the trimmed V and J ends, which lost 6 bases and 2 bases, there was a span of 18 bases. The CDR3 region is CASTNLGGNPYNEQFF. In DNA form, the CDR3 reads TGTGCCAGCACCAACTTGGGGGGAAACCCCTACAATGAGCAGTTCTTC. Supplemented by reference TRBV5-4 and TRBJ2-1, the full variable domain reads ETGVTQSPTHLIKTRGQQVTLRCSSQSGHNTVSWYQQALGQGPQFIFQYYREEENGRGNFPPRFSGLQFPNYSSELNVNALELDDSALYLCASTNLGGNPYNEQFFGPGTRLTVL.

This rearrangement joins TRBV7-8 to TRBJ2-7; weak D call: TRBD2 (7 bases). Germline assignment: CDR1 SGHVS and CDR2 FQNEAQ. V was shortened by 3 bases and J by 5 bases, with 17 bases between the two germline ends. CDR3 length: 15 amino acids. Here the CDR3 reads CASSFFQGRENEQYF. The CDR3 DNA sequence: TGTGCCAGCAGCTTCTTTCAGGGGAGGGAAAACGAGCAGTACTTC.

The rearrangement joins TRBV5-1 to TRBJ1-2, with D perhaps matching TRBD1 (6 bases). The CDR3 spans 13 residues. V lost 0 bases and J lost 6, with 9 bases in between. Germline CDR1 is SGHRS and CDR2 is YFSETQ. CDR3 region: CASSLEQGNGYTF. CDR3 coding DNA: TGCGCCAGCAGCTTGGAACAGGGTAATGGCTACACCTTC.

Concerning this clone: A read error may account for a junction end that differs from germline. The chain employs TRBV27 and TRBJ2-7, with 7 bases that match TRBD2. Germline V lookup: CDR1 MNHEY, CDR2 SMNVEV (reference sequence). The CDR3 totals 15 residues. CDR3 sequence: CASSISPRAGVEQYF. The CDR3 bases are TGTGCCAGCAGTATATCCCCCCGCGCGGGAGTGGAGCAGTACTTC.

This clone was recorded once. CDR3 amino acids: CASISGTGGPREQYF. CDR3 DNA sequence: TGTGCCAGCATCTCGGGGACGGGAGGGCCTCGGGAGCAGTACTTC. The rearrangement joins TRBV28 to TRBJ2-7; 8 positions match TRBD2. The CDR3 is made up of 15 amino acids. V shed 7 bases and J 7 bases; nucleotides not matched to a gene: 15. Germline V lookup: CDR1 MDHEN, CDR2 SYDVKM. Combining the CDR3 with reference TRBV28 and TRBJ2-7 gives the whole variable domain DVKVTQSSRYLVKRTGEKVFLECVQDMDHENMFWYRQDPGLGLRLIYFSYDVKMKEKGDIPEGYSVSREKKERFSLILESASTNQTSMYLCASISGTGGPREQYFGPGTRLTVT.

The chain couples TRBV6-4 to TRBJ2-1; 7 bases agree with TRBD1. J was trimmed by 7 bases and V by 0 bases; bases with no gene match: 9. Germline V gives CDR1 MRHNA, CDR2 SNTAGT. CDR3 length: 16 residues. CDR3 DNA sequence: TGTGCCAGCAGTGACTCCCTCCGGACAGGAAAAAATGAGCAGTTCTTC. It is translated as CASSDSLRTGKNEQFF.

V and J are TRBV5-1 and TRBJ2-1; weak D call: TRBD1 (5 bases). Germline CDR1 and CDR2: SGHRS and YFSETQ. The CDR3 has 14 amino acids. V was pared by 0 bases and J by 5 bases, with 9 bases between. The CDR3 reads CASSLGGRDNEQFF. The CDR3 nucleotides are TGCGCCAGCAGCTTGGGGGGCAGGGACAATGAGCAGTTCTTC.

V and J are TRBV27 and TRBJ1-5, with D hard to call. Germline V gene data show CDR1 as MNHEY and CDR2 as SMNVEV (reference sequence). V lost 6 bases to trimming and J lost 4 bases, with 7 bases between them. The CDR3 sequence is 12 residues long. The CDR3 reads CASRTGNQPQHF. For the CDR3, the DNA is TGTGCCAGCAGGACGGGGAATCAGCCCCAGCATTTT.